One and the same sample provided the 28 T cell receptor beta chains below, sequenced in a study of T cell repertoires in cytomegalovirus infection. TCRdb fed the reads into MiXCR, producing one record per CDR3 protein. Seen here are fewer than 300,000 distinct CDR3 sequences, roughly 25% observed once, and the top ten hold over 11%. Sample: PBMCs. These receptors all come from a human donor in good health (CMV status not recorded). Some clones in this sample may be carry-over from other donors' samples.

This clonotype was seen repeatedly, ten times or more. CDR3 in amino acids: CASSLGGGGVGETQYF. The CDR3 DNA reads TGTGCCAGCAGCTTAGGAGGGGGAGGAGTAGGAGAGACCCAGTACTTC. The chain carries TRBV7-2 and TRBJ2-5, with D perhaps being TRBD1 or TRBD2 (6 bases each). The V gene's germline CDR1 is SGHTA and CDR2 FQGNSA. V was trimmed by 1 base and J by 4 bases, leaving 16 bases between them. The CDR3 is made up of 16 amino acids. Full variable domain (outside the CDR3, taken from reference TRBV7-2 and TRBJ2-5): GAGVSQSPSNKVTEKGKDVELRCDPISGHTALYWYRQSLGQGLEFLIYFQGNSAPDKSGLPSDRFSAERTGGSVSTLTIQRTQQEDSAVYLCASSLGGGGVGETQYFGPGTRLLVL.

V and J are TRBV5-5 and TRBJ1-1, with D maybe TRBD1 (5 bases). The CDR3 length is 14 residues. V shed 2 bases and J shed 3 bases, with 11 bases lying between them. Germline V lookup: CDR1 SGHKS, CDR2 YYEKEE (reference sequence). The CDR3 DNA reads TGTGCCAGCAGCTTTGCAGGGACGGACACTGAAGCTTTCTTT. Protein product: CASSFAGTDTEAFF.

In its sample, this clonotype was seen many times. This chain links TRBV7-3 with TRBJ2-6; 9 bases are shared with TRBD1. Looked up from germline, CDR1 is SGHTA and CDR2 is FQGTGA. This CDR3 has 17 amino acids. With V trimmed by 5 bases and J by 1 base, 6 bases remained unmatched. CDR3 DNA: TGTGCCAGCAGCCCCGGACAGGGGTATTCTGGGGCCAACGTCCTGACTTTC. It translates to CASSPGQGYSGANVLTF.

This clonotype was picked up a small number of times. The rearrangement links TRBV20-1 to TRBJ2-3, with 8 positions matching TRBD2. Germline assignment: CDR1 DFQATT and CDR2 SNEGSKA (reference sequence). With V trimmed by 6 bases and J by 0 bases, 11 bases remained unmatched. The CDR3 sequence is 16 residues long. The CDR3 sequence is CSAKSRSSGSTDTQYF. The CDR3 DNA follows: TGCAGTGCAAAGAGCCGATCTAGCGGGAGCACAGATACGCAGTATTTT.

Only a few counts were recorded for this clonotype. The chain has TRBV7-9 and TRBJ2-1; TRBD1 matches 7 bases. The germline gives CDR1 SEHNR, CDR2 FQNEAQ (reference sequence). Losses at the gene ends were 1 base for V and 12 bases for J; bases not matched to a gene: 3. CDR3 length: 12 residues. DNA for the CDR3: TGTGCCAGCAGCTTAGAGGCAGGGGGGCAGTTCTTC. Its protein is CASSLEAGGQFF.

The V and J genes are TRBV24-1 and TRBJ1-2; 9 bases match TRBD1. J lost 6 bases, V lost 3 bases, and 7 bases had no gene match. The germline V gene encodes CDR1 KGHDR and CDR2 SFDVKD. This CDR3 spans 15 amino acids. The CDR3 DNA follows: TGTGCCACCAGTGATCAGGGACAGGGAAGGCATGGCTACACCTTC. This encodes CATSDQGQGRHGYTF.

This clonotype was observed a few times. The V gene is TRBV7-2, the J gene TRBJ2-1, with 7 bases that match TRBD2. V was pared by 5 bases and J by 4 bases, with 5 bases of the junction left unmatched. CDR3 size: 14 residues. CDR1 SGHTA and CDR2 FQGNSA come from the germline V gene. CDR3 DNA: TGTGCCAGCAGCGATCGACTAGCTTACAATGAGCAGTTCTTC. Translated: CASSDRLAYNEQFF.

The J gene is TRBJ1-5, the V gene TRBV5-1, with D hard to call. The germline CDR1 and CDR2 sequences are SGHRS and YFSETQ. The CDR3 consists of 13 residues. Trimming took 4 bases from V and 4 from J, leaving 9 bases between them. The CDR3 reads CASSATVNQPQHF. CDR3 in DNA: TGCGCCAGCAGCGCGACGGTTAATCAGCCCCAGCATTTT.

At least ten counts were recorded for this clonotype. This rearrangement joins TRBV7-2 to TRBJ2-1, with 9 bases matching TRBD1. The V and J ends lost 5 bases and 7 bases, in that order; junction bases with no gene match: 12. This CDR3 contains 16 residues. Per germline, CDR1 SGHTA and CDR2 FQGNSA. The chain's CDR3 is CASSITGQGLGNEQFF. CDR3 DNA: TGTGCCAGCAGCATCACGGGACAGGGATTGGGAAATGAGCAGTTCTTC. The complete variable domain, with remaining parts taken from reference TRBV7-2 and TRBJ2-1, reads GAGVSQSPSNKVTEKGKDVELRCDPISGHTALYWYRQSLGQGLEFLIYFQGNSAPDKSGLPSDRFSAERTGGSVSTLTIQRTQQEDSAVYLCASSITGQGLGNEQFFGPGTRLTVL.

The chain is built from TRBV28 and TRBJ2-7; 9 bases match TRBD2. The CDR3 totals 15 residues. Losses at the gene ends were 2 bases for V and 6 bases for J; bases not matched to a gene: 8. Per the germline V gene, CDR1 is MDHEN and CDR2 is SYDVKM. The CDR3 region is CASSLRSLAGSEQYF. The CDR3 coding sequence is TGTGCCAGCAGTTTAAGGTCTCTAGCGGGAAGCGAGCAGTACTTC.

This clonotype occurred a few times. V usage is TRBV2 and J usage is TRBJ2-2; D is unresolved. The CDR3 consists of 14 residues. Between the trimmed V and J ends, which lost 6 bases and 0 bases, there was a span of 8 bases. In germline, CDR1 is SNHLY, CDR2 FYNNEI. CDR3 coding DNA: TGTGCCAGCAGGCGTCTTGCGAACACCGGGGAGCTGTTTTTT. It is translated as CASRRLANTGELFF.

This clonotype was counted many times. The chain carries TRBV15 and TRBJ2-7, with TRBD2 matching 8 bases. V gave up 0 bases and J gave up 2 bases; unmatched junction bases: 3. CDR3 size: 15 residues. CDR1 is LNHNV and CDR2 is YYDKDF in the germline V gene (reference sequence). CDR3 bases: TGTGCCACCAGCAGAGAAGCGGGAGTTGCCTACGAGCAGTACTTC. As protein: CATSREAGVAYEQYF.

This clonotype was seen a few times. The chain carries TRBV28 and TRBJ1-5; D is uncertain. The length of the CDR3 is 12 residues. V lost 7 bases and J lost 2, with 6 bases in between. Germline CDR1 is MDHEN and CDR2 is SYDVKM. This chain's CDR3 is CASIRGNQPQHF. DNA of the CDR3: TGTGCCAGCATCCGGGGCAATCAGCCCCAGCATTTT.

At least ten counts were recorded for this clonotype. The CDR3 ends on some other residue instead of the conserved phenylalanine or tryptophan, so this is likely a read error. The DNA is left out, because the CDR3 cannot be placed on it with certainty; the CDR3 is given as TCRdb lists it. CDR3 protein: CASSRDSTVPLRVV. This sequence joins TRBV5-1 and TRBJ2-3; the table gives TRBD1 as D, unverified against the DNA. Ends included, the CDR3 has 14 residues. Germline CDR1 SGHRS, CDR2 YFSETQ.

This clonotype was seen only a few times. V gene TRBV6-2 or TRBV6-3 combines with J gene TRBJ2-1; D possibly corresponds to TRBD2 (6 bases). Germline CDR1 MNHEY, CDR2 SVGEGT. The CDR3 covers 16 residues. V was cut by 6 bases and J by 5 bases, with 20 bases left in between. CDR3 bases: TGTGCCAGCAGACCCCCGGGGCAGGGACTCAACAATGAGCAGTTCTTC. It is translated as CASRPPGQGLNNEQFF.

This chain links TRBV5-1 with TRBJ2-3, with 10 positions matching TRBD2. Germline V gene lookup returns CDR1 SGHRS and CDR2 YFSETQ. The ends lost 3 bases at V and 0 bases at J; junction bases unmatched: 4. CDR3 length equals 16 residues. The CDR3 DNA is TGCGCCAGCAGCTCCGGGGGACTAGCGAGCACAGATACGCAGTATTTT. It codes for CASSSGGLASTDTQYF.

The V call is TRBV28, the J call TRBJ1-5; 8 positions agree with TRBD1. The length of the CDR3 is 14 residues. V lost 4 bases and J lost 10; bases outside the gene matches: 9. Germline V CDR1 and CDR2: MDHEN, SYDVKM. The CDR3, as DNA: TGTGCCAGCAGTTCCGGACAGGGTCTGCATCCCCAGCATTTT. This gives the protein CASSSGQGLHPQHF.

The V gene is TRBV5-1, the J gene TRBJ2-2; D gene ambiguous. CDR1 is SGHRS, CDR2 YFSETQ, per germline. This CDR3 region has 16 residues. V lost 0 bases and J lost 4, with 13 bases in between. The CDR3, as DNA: TGCGCCAGCAGCTTGGATGGCAGAACGGGCACCGGGGAGCTGTTTTTT. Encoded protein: CASSLDGRTGTGELFF.

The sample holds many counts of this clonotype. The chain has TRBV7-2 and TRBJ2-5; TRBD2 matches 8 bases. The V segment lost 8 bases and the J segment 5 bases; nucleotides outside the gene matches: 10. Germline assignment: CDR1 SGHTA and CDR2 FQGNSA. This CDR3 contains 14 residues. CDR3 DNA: TGTGCCAGCTTAATAGCGGGACCTCGGGAGACCCAGTACTTC. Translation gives CASLIAGPRETQYF. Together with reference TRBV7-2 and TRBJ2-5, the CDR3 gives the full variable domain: GAGVSQSPSNKVTEKGKDVELRCDPISGHTALYWYRQSLGQGLEFLIYFQGNSAPDKSGLPSDRFSAERTGGSVSTLTIQRTQQEDSAVYLCASLIAGPRETQYFGPGTRLLVL.

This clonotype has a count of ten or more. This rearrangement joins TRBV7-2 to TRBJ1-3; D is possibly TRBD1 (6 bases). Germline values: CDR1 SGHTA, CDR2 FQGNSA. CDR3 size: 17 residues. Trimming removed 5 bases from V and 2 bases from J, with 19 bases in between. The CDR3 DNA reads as TGTGCCAGCAGCGTAGAACAGACAGGTTTTCCTGGAAACACCATATATTTT. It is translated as CASSVEQTGFPGNTIYF.

CDR3 region: CASSPGVANEKLFF. CDR3 coding DNA: TGCGCCAGCAGCCCGGGAGTGGCAAATGAAAAACTGTTTTTT. This rearrangement joins TRBV5-1 to TRBJ1-4, with D unclear. V was shortened by 4 bases and J by 5 bases, with 12 bases between the two germline ends. Germline values: CDR1 SGHRS, CDR2 YFSETQ. The length of the CDR3 is 14 residues.

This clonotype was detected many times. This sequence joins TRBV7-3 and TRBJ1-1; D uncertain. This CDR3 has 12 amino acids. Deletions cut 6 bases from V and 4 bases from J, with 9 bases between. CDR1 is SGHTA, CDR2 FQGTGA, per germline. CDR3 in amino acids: CASRFRGTEAFF. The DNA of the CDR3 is TGTGCCAGCAGGTTTCGGGGCACTGAAGCTTTCTTT. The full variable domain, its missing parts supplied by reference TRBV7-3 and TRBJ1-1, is GAGVSQTPSNKVTEKGKYVELRCDPISGHTALYWYRQSLGQGPEFLIYFQGTGAADDSGLPNDRFFAVRPEGSVSTLKIQRTERGDSAVYLCASRFRGTEAFFGQGTRLTVV.

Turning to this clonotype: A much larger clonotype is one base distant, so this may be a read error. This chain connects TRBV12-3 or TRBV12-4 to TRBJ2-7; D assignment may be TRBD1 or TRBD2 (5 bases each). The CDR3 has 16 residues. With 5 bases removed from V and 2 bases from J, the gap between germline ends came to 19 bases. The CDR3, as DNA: TGTGCCAGCAGTGGAGCCGCCCGGGACGGACCCTACGAGCAGTACTTC. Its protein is CASSGAARDGPYEQYF.

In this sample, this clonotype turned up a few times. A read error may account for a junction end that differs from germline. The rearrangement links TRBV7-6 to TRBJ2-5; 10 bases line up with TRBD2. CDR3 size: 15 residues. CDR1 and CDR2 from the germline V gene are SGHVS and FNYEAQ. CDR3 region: CASSLDSGGPETQYF. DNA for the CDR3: TGTGCTAGCAGCTTAGATAGCGGGGGGCCAGAGACCCAGTACTTC.

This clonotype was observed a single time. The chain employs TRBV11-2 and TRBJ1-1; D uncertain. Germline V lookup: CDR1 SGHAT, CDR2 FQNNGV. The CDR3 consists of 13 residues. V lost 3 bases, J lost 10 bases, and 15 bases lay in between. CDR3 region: CASSFNEVGRAFF. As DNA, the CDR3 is TGTGCCAGCAGCTTTAATGAGGTCGGGAGAGCTTTCTTT. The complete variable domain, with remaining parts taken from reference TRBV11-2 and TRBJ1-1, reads EAGVAQSPRYKIIEKRQSVAFWCNPISGHATLYWYQQILGQGPKLLIQFQNNGVVDDSQLPKDRFSAERLKGVDSTLKIQPAKLEDSAVYLCASSFNEVGRAFFGQGTRLTVV.

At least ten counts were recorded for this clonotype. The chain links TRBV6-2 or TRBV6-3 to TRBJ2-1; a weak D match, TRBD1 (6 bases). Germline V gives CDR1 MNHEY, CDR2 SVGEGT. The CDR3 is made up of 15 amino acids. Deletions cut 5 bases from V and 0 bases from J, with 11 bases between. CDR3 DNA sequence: TGTGCCAGCAGTAGACAGGTTAGCTCCTACAATGAGCAGTTCTTC. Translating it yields CASSRQVSSYNEQFF.

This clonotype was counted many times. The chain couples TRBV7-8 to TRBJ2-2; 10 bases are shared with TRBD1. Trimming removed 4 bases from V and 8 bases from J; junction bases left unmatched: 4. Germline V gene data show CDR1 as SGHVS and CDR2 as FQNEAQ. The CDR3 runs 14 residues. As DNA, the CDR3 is TGTGCCAGCAGCTCGGGACAGGGGCATGGGGAGCTGTTTTTT. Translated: CASSSGQGHGELFF.

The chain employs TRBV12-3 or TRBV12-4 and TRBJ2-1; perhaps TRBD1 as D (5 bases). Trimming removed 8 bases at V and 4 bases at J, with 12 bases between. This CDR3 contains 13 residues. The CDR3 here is CASGLQVYNEQFF. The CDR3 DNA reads TGTGCCAGCGGATTACAGGTATACAATGAGCAGTTCTTC.